These 25 T cell receptor beta chains originate from one sample sequenced in a study of Ad26.COV2.S vaccination and SARS-CoV-2 variants. TCRdb's copy holds only in-frame clones and misses some; the assay was immunoSEQ multiplex PCR. The top ten clones hold approximately 1.9% of a sample with 350,000 to 400,000 clones, about 91% of them seen once. Treatment here: about 20 received Ad26.COV2.S at low or high dose, single or two shots; 5 received placebo; per-sample allocation not given. Samples analyzed were those drawn on day 63 after the first vaccine or placebo injection. The sample was peripheral blood, taken in a trial of Ad26.COV2.S vaccine versus placebo. These receptors were obtained from a person aged 18-65 years who received the Ad26.COV2.S COVID-19 vaccine or a placebo.

The rearrangement joins TRBV27 to TRBJ1-4; TRBD1 is a possible D gene (5 bases). This CDR3 spans 16 amino acids. Germline CDR1 and CDR2: MNHEY and SMNVEV (reference sequence). Trimming removed 0 bases from V and 0 bases from J, with 8 bases in between. The DNA of the CDR3 is TGTGCCAGCAGTTTATCCGGGACTACAACTAATGAAAAACTGTTTTTT. Amino acid sequence: CASSLSGTTTNEKLFF.

The CDR3 DNA reads as TGTGCCTGGACCCCCCGAGGGGGGATTAATGAAAAACTGTTTTTT. Translation: CAWTPRGGINEKLFF. This sequence joins TRBV30 and TRBJ1-4; D perhaps matches TRBD1 (6 bases). Germline lookup yields CDR1 GTSNPN and CDR2 SVGIG (reference sequence). The CDR3 has 15 amino acids. Trimming shortened V by 4 bases and J by 4 bases, and 16 bases separated the two germline ends. The full variable domain, completed using reference TRBV30 and TRBJ1-4, is SQTIHQWPATLVQPVGSPLSLECTVEGTSNPNLYWYRQAAGRGLQLLFYSVGIGQISSEVPQNLSASRPQDRQFILSSKKLLLSDSGFYLCAWTPRGGINEKLFFGSGTQLSVL.

The chain is built from TRBV27 and TRBJ1-5, with unresolved D. The V gene lost 4 bases and the J gene lost 0 bases, with 7 bases spanning the gap. The CDR3 runs to 14 residues. Germline loops: CDR1 MNHEY, CDR2 SMNVEV (reference sequence). The CDR3 here is CASSSQDSNQPQHF. In nucleotides, the CDR3 is TGTGCCAGCAGTTCCCAAGATAGCAATCAGCCCCAGCATTTT.

The chain is built from TRBV9 and TRBJ1-3; 7 bases fit TRBD1. Germline assignment: CDR1 SGDLS and CDR2 YYNGEE. The CDR3 sequence is 12 residues long. V shed 4 bases, J shed 8 bases, and the junction held 3 bases outside the gene matches. The CDR3 loop reads CASSTTGDTIYF. CDR3 coding DNA: TGTGCCAGCAGCACCACAGGGGACACCATATATTTT.

The rearrangement uses TRBV6-5 and TRBJ2-7; TRBD1 aligns across 7 bases. J lost 0 bases, V lost 6 bases, and 5 bases had no gene match. The CDR3 covers 14 residues. Germline lookup yields CDR1 MNHEY and CDR2 SVGAGI. CDR3 bases: TGTGCCAGCAGGTCGGGACAGAGCTCCTACGAGCAGTACTTC. This sequence encodes CASRSGQSSYEQYF.

V usage is TRBV11-3 and J usage is TRBJ2-2; TRBD2 matches 10 bases. Germline V lookup: CDR1 SGHNT, CDR2 YENEEA. V lost 5 bases, J lost 4 bases, and 10 bases stayed unmatched. The CDR3 totals 17 residues. The CDR3 loop reads CASSKVASGSGTGELFF. The CDR3 DNA is TGTGCCAGCAGCAAAGTGGCTAGCGGGAGTGGCACCGGGGAGCTGTTTTTT. Variable domain in full (rest from reference TRBV11-3 and TRBJ2-2): EAGVVQSPRYKIIEKKQPVAFWCNPISGHNTLYWYLQNLGQGPELLIRYENEEAVDDSQLPKDRFSAERLKGVDSTLKIQPAELGDSAVYLCASSKVASGSGTGELFFGEGSRLTVL.

The genes are TRBV4-2 and TRBJ2-4; no clear D gene. CDR1 is LGHNA, CDR2 YNFKEQ, per germline. Trimming cost V 0 bases and J 1 base, with 4 bases left between them. CDR3 size: 14 residues. The CDR3, as DNA: TGTGCCAGCAGCCAAGAGGGGGCCAAAAACATTCAGTACTTC. Encoded protein: CASSQEGAKNIQYF.

This clone appeared once. V is TRBV9 and J is TRBJ2-5; D call uncertain. The germline CDR1 and CDR2 sequences are SGDLS and YYNGEE. This CDR3 region has 14 residues. Trimming took off 0 bases at V and 1 base at J, with 7 bases between the two ends. This chain's CDR3 is CASSVDEPQETQYF. In DNA, the CDR3 is TGTGCCAGCAGCGTAGATGAGCCCCAAGAGACCCAGTACTTC.

The rearrangement joins TRBV19 to TRBJ2-1; 13 bases map to TRBD2. The CDR3 is 19 residues long. Losses at the gene ends were 3 bases for V and 8 bases for J; bases not matched to a gene: 16. CDR1 and CDR2 from the germline V gene are LNHDA and SQIVND (reference sequence). The CDR3 is CASSIFLGGLAGVVDEQFF. DNA of the CDR3: TGTGCCAGTAGTATTTTTCTGGGAGGACTAGCGGGAGTTGTCGATGAGCAGTTCTTC.

This clone showed up just once. This chain joins TRBV5-1 and TRBJ1-2, with D possibly matching TRBD1 (5 bases). V shed 4 bases and J shed 8 bases, with 12 bases lying between them. The CDR3 is 12 residues long. Germline values: CDR1 SGHRS, CDR2 YFSETQ. CDR3 sequence reads: CASSGTERGYTF. CDR3 nucleotides: TGCGCCAGCAGCGGGACGGAGAGGGGCTACACCTTC.

The gene calls are TRBV4-2 and TRBJ2-2; D may be TRBD1 or TRBD2 (5 bases each). This CDR3 contains 15 residues. In germline, CDR1 is LGHNA, CDR2 YNFKEQ. V was trimmed by 4 bases and J by 5 bases, leaving 14 bases between them. The CDR3 sequence is CASSRGPQGTGELFF. The CDR3 bases are TGTGCCAGCAGCCGAGGGCCCCAGGGAACCGGGGAGCTGTTTTTT.

Remarks on this clone: The sample carries other DNA sequences with the same CDR3. The chain employs TRBV9 and TRBJ2-3; the D is unclear. Deletions cut 0 bases from V and 3 bases from J, with 5 bases between. CDR1 and CDR2 (germline): SGDLS, YYNGEE. There are 13 residues in the CDR3. CDR3 in amino acids: CASSVELTDTQYF. CDR3 in DNA: TGTGCCAGCAGCGTAGAACTGACAGATACGCAGTATTTT. Supplemented by reference TRBV9 and TRBJ2-3, the full variable domain reads DSGVTQTPKHLITATGQRVTLRCSPRSGDLSVYWYQQSLDQGLQFLIQYYNGEERAKGNILERFSAQQFPDLHSELNLSSLELGDSALYFCASSVELTDTQYFGPGTRLTVL.

This rearrangement joins TRBV6-5 to TRBJ2-1, with 7 bases matching TRBD2. There are 13 residues in the CDR3. Germline V CDR1 and CDR2: MNHEY, SVGAGI. Losses at the gene ends were 6 bases for V and 15 bases for J; bases not matched to a gene: 14. CDR3 coding DNA: TGTGCCAGCAGATTCAGGGAGGGCTCAATCCGGTTCTTC. Protein product: CASRFREGSIRFF.

This CDR3 reads CASSSTGNTEAFF. The CDR3, as DNA: TGTGCCAGCAGCTCCACAGGGAACACTGAAGCTTTCTTT. The rearrangement joins TRBV5-4 to TRBJ1-1; a possible D gene is TRBD1 (5 bases). The CDR3 extends over 13 amino acids. The V end lost 3 bases, the J end lost 1 base, and 7 bases lay between the germline ends. The germline V gene encodes CDR1 SGHNT and CDR2 YYREEE (reference sequence).

The rearrangement uses TRBV5-4 and TRBJ1-1; a possible D gene is TRBD1 (5 bases). Trimming pared 0 bases from V and 4 bases from J, leaving 10 bases between. CDR1 and CDR2 (germline): SGHNT, YYREEE (reference sequence). This CDR3 is built from 14 residues. The CDR3 DNA reads TGTGCCAGCAGCTTGGCGGGGGAGGGCACTGAAGCTTTCTTT. The encoded protein is CASSLAGEGTEAFF.

The count of this clone is one. The V gene is TRBV14, the J gene TRBJ2-7; no reliable D call. Trimming removed 2 bases from V and 0 bases from J, with 5 bases in between. CDR1 SGHDN and CDR2 FVKESK come from the germline V gene. The CDR3 length is 13 residues. CDR3 residues: CASSQISSYEQYF. CDR3 coding DNA: TGTGCCAGCAGCCAAATAAGCTCCTACGAGCAGTACTTC.

This sequence joins TRBV19 and TRBJ1-6; a possible D gene is TRBD1 (6 bases). This CDR3 contains 17 residues. Trimming removed 1 base from V and 7 bases from J, with 17 bases in between. Germline values: CDR1 LNHDA, CDR2 SQIVND (reference sequence). DNA for the CDR3: TGTGCCAGTAGTATAGCACCGGGGACACGAGAGAATTCACCCCTCCACTTT. It codes for CASSIAPGTRENSPLHF.

This clone was detected a few times. The V gene is TRBV6-4, the J gene TRBJ2-2, with a tentative D call TRBD2 (6 bases). V was cut by 4 bases and J by 3 bases, with 9 bases left in between. Germline CDR1 is MRHNA and CDR2 is SNTAGT. The CDR3 extends over 14 amino acids. The CDR3: CASSAEGHTGELFF. CDR3 nucleotide sequence: TGTGCCAGCAGTGCGGAGGGGCACACCGGGGAGCTGTTTTTT.

This clone was observed a few times. The chain is built from TRBV11-2 and TRBJ2-7; D unclear. Trimming removed 1 base at V and 3 bases at J, with 4 bases between. CDR1 is SGHAT, CDR2 FQNNGV, per germline. The CDR3 is made up of 12 amino acids. CDR3 residues: CASSLVGYEQYF. As DNA, the CDR3 is TGTGCCAGCAGCTTAGTGGGCTACGAGCAGTACTTC.

The V and J genes are TRBV30 and TRBJ1-5; the match to TRBD1 covers 7 bases. V lost 5 bases, J lost 3 bases, and 10 bases stayed unmatched. The CDR3 totals 15 residues. Germline values: CDR1 GTSNPN, CDR2 SVGIG (reference sequence). CDR3 protein: CAWAAGGSYNQPQHF. CDR3 sequence (DNA): TGTGCCTGGGCCGCAGGGGGTTCGTACAATCAGCCCCAGCATTTT.

The chain combines TRBV6-2 or TRBV6-3 with TRBJ2-2; tentative D call: TRBD2 (6 bases). The ends were cut back, 2 bases at V and 5 bases at J, with 12 bases in the middle. This CDR3 region has 15 residues. Germline lookup yields CDR1 MNHEY and CDR2 SVGEGT. Here the CDR3 DNA reads TGTGCCAGCAGTTACATCGGAGGGCGGACCGGGGAGCTGTTTTTT. It translates to CASSYIGGRTGELFF.

V usage is TRBV11-2 and J usage is TRBJ2-2, with 7 bases identical to TRBD2. Per the germline V gene, CDR1 is SGHAT and CDR2 is FQNNGV. The CDR3 sequence is 17 residues long. Trimming took 6 bases from V and 5 from J; bases not matched to a gene: 15. The CDR3 reads CASSPRLGRAETGELFF. The CDR3 bases are TGTGCCAGCAGTCCTAGGCTGGGGAGGGCTGAAACCGGGGAGCTGTTTTTT. Using reference TRBV11-2 and TRBJ2-2 for the parts outside the CDR3, the full variable domain is EAGVAQSPRYKIIEKRQSVAFWCNPISGHATLYWYQQILGQGPKLLIQFQNNGVVDDSQLPKDRFSAERLKGVDSTLKIQPAKLEDSAVYLCASSPRLGRAETGELFFGEGSRLTVL.

In the case of this clone: Sequence at one end of the junction differs from germline and may be a read error. The genes are TRBV4-1 and TRBJ1-1, with D hard to call. There are 16 residues in the CDR3. Germline values: CDR1 MGHRA, CDR2 YSYEKL. The CDR3 region is CATSPTAAGLNTEAFF. For the CDR3, the DNA is TGCGCCACCAGCCCCACCGCAGCAGGCTTGAACACTGAAGCTTTCTTT.

This clone has a count of ten or more. CDR3 region: CASSLGTGSPLHF. The CDR3 nucleotides read TGTGCCAGCAGCTTAGGGACCGGGTCACCCCTCCACTTT. This chain uses TRBV7-6 with TRBJ1-6; D uncertain. Germline CDR1 is SGHVS and CDR2 is FNYEAQ. This CDR3 comprises 13 residues. V dropped 1 base and J dropped 10 bases, with 8 bases sitting between them.

The V call is TRBV7-2, the J call TRBJ2-1; D is perhaps TRBD2 (5 bases). The CDR3 spans 14 residues. Trimming removed 5 bases from V and 5 bases from J, with 13 bases in between. Germline V gives CDR1 SGHTA, CDR2 FQGNSA. Here the CDR3 reads CASSLTTRHNEQFF. CDR3 coding DNA: TGTGCCAGCAGCCTTACAACTAGGCACAATGAGCAGTTCTTC.